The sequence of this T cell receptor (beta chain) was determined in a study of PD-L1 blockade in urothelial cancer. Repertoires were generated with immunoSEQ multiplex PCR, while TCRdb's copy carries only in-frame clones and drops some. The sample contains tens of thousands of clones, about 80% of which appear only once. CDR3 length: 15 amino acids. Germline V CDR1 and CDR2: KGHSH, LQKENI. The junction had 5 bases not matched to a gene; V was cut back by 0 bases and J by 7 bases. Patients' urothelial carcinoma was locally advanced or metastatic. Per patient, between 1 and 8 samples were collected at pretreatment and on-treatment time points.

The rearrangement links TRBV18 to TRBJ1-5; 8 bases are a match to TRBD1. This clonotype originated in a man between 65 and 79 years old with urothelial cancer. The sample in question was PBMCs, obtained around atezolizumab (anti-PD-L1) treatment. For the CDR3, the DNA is TGTGCCAGCTCACCACCGGGGACAGGCCACCAGCCCCAGCATTTT. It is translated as CASSPPGTGHQPQHF.